This note documents a single TCR beta chain sequence. Its antigen is as yet unknown. These data belong to a study of T cells in narcolepsy. This CDR3 has 14 amino acids. V lost 9 bases, J lost 6 bases, and 20 bases lay in between. Per the germline V gene, CDR1 is KGHSH and CDR2 is LQKENI. Overall study results and limits: Some memory CD4+ repertoires had no autoreactive clone sequences. Autoreactive clonotypes reportedly recurred in blood of same and different patients, not controls. Autoreactive HCRT-specific and TRIB2-specific clonotypes were marked in same-patient CSF-versus-blood CD4+ comparisons.

Assay used: immunoSEQ multiplex PCR; TCRdb lists only in-frame clones, some missing. This table holds about 33,000 clones, under 85% found once. The chain couples TRBV18 to TRBJ1-1; weak D call: TRBD1 (5 bases). Sequenced material: CD45RA- memory CD4+ T cells from PBMCs. The clonotype originates from a human donor with narcolepsy. The DNA of the CDR3 is TGTGCCAGGCTCACAAGCGTCGGGGCCTCTGAAGCTTTCTTT. It is translated as CARLTSVGASEAFF.